This T cell receptor (beta chain) was documented in a study of CD8+CD57+ T cells in acquired aplastic anemia. Study overall: DNA per sorted CD4+ or CD8+ sample ranged about 0.17 to 30 ug, averaging about 3.4 ug. Healthy donors had, on average, roughly 9.8 million reads for their CD4+ cells.

Study-level points and caveats: Patients had around 30 CD8+ CDR3 sequences in common with controls (the shared set). Simpson's diversity of CD8+ cells was not significantly different in patients compared with controls.

The germline V gene has CDR1 SGHVS and CDR2 FNYEAQ. Deletions cut 8 bases from V and 5 bases from J, with 8 bases between. The CDR3 length is 11 residues. Concerning this clonotype itself: The antigen is undetermined.

The study profiled TCR beta VDJ and CDR3 using genomic DNA as template. TCRdb re-called the reads with MiXCR, one entry per CDR3 protein. The table lists fewer than 200,000 distinct CDR3 sequences, roughly 48% of them singletons. The chain couples TRBV7-6 to TRBJ2-3; D is undetermined. This sequence originates from a human donor in good health. Material for sequencing was sorted CD4+, CD8+, or CD8+CD57+ T cells (not recorded which) from PBMCs. The CDR3 spells CASAVQDTQYF. CDR3 DNA: TGTGCCAGCGCCGTCCAAGATACGCAGTATTTT.